What follows is one T cell receptor (beta chain) and its context. Trimming pared 4 bases from V and 6 bases from J, leaving 11 bases between. This CDR3 is 13 amino acids long. Germline V gene data show CDR1 as KGHDR and CDR2 as SFDVKD. These data originate in a study of T cells in Graves' hyperthyroidism and ophthalmopathy. RNA transcripts provided the source from which TCR beta CDR3 regions were amplified. In the first-round RT-PCR of the TCR CDR3, the HTBI primer set was used. TCRdb ran MiXCR on the multiplex PCR reads and lists one entry per CDR3 protein. The sample has approximately 640,000 distinct CDR3 sequences, about a sixth seen once.

The V and J genes are TRBV24-1 and TRBJ1-2; D might be TRBD1 (6 bases). The receptor was isolated from a woman in her twenties or thirties with Graves' hyperthyroidism. Material: blood. This chain's CDR3 is CATSDGQLDGYTF. The CDR3 DNA reads as TGTGCCACCAGTGACGGACAGTTAGATGGCTACACCTTC.